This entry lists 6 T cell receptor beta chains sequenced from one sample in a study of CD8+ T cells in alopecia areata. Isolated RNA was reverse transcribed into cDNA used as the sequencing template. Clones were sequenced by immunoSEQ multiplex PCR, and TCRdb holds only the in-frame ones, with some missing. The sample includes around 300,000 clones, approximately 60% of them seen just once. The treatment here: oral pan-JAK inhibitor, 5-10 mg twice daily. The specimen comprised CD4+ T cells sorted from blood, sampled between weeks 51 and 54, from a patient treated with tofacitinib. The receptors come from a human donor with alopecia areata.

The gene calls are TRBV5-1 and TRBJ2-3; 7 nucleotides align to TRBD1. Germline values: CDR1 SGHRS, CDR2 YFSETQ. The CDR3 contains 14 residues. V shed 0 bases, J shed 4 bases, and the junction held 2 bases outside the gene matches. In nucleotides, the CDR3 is TGCGCCAGCAGCTTGGACAGGGGCCCAGATACGCAGTATTTT. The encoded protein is CASSLDRGPDTQYF.

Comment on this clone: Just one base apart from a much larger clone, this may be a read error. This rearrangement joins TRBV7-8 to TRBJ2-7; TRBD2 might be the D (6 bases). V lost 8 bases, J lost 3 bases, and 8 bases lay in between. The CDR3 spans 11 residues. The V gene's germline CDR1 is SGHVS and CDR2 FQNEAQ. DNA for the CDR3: TGTGCCAGCGGAGGGAACTACGAGCAGTACTTC. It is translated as CASGGNYEQYF.

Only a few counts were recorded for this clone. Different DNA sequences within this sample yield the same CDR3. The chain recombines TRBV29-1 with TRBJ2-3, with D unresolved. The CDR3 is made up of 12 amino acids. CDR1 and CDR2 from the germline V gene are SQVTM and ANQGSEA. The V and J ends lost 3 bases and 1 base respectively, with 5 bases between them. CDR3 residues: CSVDRGTDTQYF. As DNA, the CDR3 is TGCAGCGTTGACCGGGGCACAGATACGCAGTATTTT.

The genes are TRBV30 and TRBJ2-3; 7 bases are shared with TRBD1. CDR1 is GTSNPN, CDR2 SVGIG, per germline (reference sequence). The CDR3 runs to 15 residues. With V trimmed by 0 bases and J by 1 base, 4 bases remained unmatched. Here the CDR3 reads CAWSVLGQRTDTQYF. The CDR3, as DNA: TGTGCCTGGAGTGTACTGGGACAGCGCACAGATACGCAGTATTTT.

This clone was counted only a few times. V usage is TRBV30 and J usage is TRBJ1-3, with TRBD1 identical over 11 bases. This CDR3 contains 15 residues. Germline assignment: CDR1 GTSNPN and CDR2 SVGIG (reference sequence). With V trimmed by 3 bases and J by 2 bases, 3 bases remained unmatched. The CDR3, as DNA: TGTGCCTGGAGAAAGGGACAGGGGGCTGGAAACACCATATATTTT. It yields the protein CAWRKGQGAGNTIYF.

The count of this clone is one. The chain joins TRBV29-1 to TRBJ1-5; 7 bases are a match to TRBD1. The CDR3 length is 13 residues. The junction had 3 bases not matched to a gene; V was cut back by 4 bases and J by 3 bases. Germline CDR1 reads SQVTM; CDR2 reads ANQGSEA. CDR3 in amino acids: CSVGDRANQPQHF. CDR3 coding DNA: TGCAGCGTTGGAGACAGGGCCAATCAGCCCCAGCATTTT.